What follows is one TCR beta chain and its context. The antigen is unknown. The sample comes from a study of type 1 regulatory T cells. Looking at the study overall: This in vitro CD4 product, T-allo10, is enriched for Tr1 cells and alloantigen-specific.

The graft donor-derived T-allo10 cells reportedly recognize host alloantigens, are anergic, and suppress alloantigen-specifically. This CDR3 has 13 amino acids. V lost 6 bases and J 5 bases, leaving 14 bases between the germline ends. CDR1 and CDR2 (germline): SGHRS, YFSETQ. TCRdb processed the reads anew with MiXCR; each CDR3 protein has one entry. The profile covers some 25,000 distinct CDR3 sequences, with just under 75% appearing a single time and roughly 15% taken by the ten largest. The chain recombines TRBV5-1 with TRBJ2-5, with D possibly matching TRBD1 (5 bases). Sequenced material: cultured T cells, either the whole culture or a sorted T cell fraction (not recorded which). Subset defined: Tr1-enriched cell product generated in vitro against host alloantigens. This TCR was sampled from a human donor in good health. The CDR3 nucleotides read TGCGCCAGCACTACGCAGGGCCCCGAGACCCAGTACTTC. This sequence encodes CASTTQGPETQYF.